The clone carrying this T cell receptor (beta chain) was recorded only once. Its antigen is undetermined. The record originates from a study of cytomegalovirus exposure and HLA in healthy donors. The overall study: As released early, the data held roughly 85 million unique TCRs from HLA-typed donors. Study-level results: Across donors, presence/absence analyses took sequencing depth to be roughly uniform.

Germline lookup yields CDR1 MGHRA and CDR2 YSYEKL. This CDR3 has 16 amino acids. V lost 0 bases and J lost 4; bases outside the gene matches: 6. All donors participated as healthy donors of bone marrow. 60 Vbeta and 13 Jbeta primers were used in PCR. Profiled with immunoSEQ multiplex PCR; TCRdb holds only in-frame clones, not every one. The table lists roughly 160,000 clones, more than 70% of them singletons. V and J are TRBV4-1 and TRBJ2-1, with TRBD2 matching over 7 bases. Sequencing used PBMCs. This TCR was recovered from a boy aged 2 to 10 in good health and CMV-seronegative. The CDR3 DNA follows: TGCGCCAGCAGCCAAGATATTGGCGGGAGTTACAATGAGCAGTTCTTC. Protein sequence: CASSQDIGGSYNEQFF.